The clone carrying this TCR beta chain was observed at least ten times. MiXCR, run by TCRdb on the 5' RACE reads, gives a single entry per CDR3 protein. Found here are 39,000 or so distinct CDR3 sequences, about 8.1% of them singletons; the top ten hold around 3%. The data were obtained in a study of chronic HIV infection and antiretroviral therapy. The CDR3 contains 13 residues. Trimming shortened V by 5 bases and J by 2 bases, and 10 bases separated the two germline ends. This sequence originates from an adult who had HIV and had not received antiretroviral therapy, or was an uninfected healthy control (not recorded which). This chain connects TRBV12-3 or TRBV12-4 to TRBJ2-7; no definite D call. Sequences were obtained from peripheral blood. CDR3 DNA sequence: TGTGCCAGCAGTCTGAGGCAAACCTACGAGCAGTACTTC. The encoded protein is CASSLRQTYEQYF.